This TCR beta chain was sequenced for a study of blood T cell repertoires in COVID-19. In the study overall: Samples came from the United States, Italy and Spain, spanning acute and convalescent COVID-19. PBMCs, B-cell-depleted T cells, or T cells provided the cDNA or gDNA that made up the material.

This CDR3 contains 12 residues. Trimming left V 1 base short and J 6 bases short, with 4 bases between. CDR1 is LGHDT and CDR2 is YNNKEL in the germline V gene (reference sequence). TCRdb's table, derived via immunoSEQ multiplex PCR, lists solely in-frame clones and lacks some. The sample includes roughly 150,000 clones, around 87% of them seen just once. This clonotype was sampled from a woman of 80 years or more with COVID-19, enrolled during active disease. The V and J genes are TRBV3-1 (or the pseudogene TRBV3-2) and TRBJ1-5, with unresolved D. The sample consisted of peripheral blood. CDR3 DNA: TGTGCCAGCAGCCAAGGGCTTCAGCCCCAGCATTTT. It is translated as CASSQGLQPQHF.